The 10 T cell receptor beta chains listed next were all sequenced from one sample in a study of OX40 agonist ivuxolimab in advanced cancers. TCRdb's copy holds only in-frame clones and misses some; the assay was immunoSEQ multiplex PCR. The repertoire holds around 76,000 clones, with about 82% as singletons. The material sequenced was CD4+ or CD8+ T cells sorted from blood, taken in a trial of the OX40 agonist ivuxolimab. Receptors were obtained from an adult with an advanced solid tumor such as melanoma, head and neck, liver or kidney cancer.

DNA of the CDR3: TGTGCCAGCAGCTCTTACCGGGACGGCCCTAACTATGGCTACACCTTC. Its protein product is CASSSYRDGPNYGYTF. The J gene is TRBJ1-2, the V gene TRBV7-8; a possible D gene is TRBD1 (5 bases). Trimming removed 4 bases at V and 0 bases at J, with 15 bases between. Germline assignment: CDR1 SGHVS and CDR2 FQNEAQ. CDR3 length: 16 amino acids.

This clone was seen only a few times. The chain recombines TRBV5-1 with TRBJ2-1, with 12 nucleotides matching TRBD1. Germline-derived CDR1 and CDR2 are SGHRS and YFSETQ. V lost 4 bases, J lost 9 bases, and 5 bases stayed unmatched. The CDR3 covers 14 residues. This CDR3 is CASSTGQGAVEQFF. In DNA form, the CDR3 reads TGCGCCAGCAGCACGGGACAGGGGGCGGTTGAGCAGTTCTTC.

The CDR3 DNA reads as TGTGCCAGCTCTCGGGGGGATAGCTATGGCTACACCTTC. The encoded protein is CASSRGDSYGYTF. The rearrangement links TRBV5-5 to TRBJ1-2; tentatively, D is TRBD1 (5 bases). The germline V gene encodes CDR1 SGHKS and CDR2 YYEKEE (reference sequence). The CDR3 contains 13 residues. With 7 bases removed from V and 4 bases from J, the gap between germline ends came to 14 bases.

This clone was recorded a few times. This chain links TRBV9 with TRBJ1-2; no clear D. This CDR3 region has 16 residues. The germline V gene encodes CDR1 SGDLS and CDR2 YYNGEE. The V end lost 3 bases, the J end lost 2 bases, and 17 bases lay between the germline ends. Here the CDR3 reads CASSAQSRIGNYGYTF. DNA of the CDR3: TGTGCCAGCAGCGCCCAATCTCGAATTGGCAACTATGGCTACACCTTC. The full variable domain, rest sourced from reference TRBV9 and TRBJ1-2, is DSGVTQTPKHLITATGQRVTLRCSPRSGDLSVYWYQQSLDQGLQFLIQYYNGEERAKGNILERFSAQQFPDLHSELNLSSLELGDSALYFCASSAQSRIGNYGYTFGSGTRLTVV.

In this sample, this clone turned up once. This chain joins TRBV27 and TRBJ2-1, with D perhaps TRBD1 (5 bases). Germline V lookup: CDR1 MNHEY, CDR2 SMNVEV (reference sequence). The CDR3 extends over 15 amino acids. The V and J ends lost 2 bases and 4 bases respectively, with 12 bases between them. CDR3: CASSLRAGSYNEQFF. CDR3 bases: TGTGCCAGCAGTTTACGTGCAGGGTCTTACAATGAGCAGTTCTTC.

J is TRBJ2-2 and V is TRBV27; D is uncertain. V lost 6 bases and J lost 0, with 8 bases in between. The germline V gene encodes CDR1 MNHEY and CDR2 SMNVEV (reference sequence). CDR3 length: 14 residues. The CDR3 loop reads CASSHLPNTGELFF. The CDR3 DNA is TGTGCCAGCAGCCACCTACCGAACACCGGGGAGCTGTTTTTT.

The chain joins TRBV12-5 to TRBJ2-3; 8 nucleotides line up with TRBD1. Germline V gene data show CDR1 as LGHNT and CDR2 as FRNRAP. This CDR3 comprises 14 residues. V lost 2 bases and J lost 4; bases outside the gene matches: 2. This CDR3 reads CASGLNRGADTQYF. CDR3 nucleotide sequence: TGTGCTAGTGGTTTGAACAGGGGGGCAGATACGCAGTATTTT. Filled out from reference TRBV12-5 and TRBJ2-3, the complete variable domain reads DARVTQTPRHKVTEMGQEVTMRCQPILGHNTVFWYRQTMMQGLELLAYFRNRAPLDDSGMPKDRFSAEMPDATLATLKIQPSEPRDSAVYFCASGLNRGADTQYFGPGTRLTVL.

This clone has only one observation. The J gene is TRBJ2-1, the V gene TRBV19; D unclear. The CDR3 consists of 11 residues. The germline CDR1 and CDR2 sequences are LNHDA and SQIVND (reference sequence). V was shortened by 6 bases and J by 8 bases, with 8 bases between the two germline ends. DNA of the CDR3: TGTGCCAGTAGCTCATTCGATGAGCAGTTCTTC. It codes for CASSSFDEQFF.

The chain links TRBV5-6 to TRBJ2-1; D may be TRBD1 (5 bases). Germline V lookup: CDR1 SGHDT, CDR2 YYEEEE. The V end lost 4 bases, the J end lost 1 base, and 12 bases lay between the germline ends. This CDR3 is 15 amino acids long. The CDR3 region has the DNA TGTGCCAGCAGCCCAGAGACAGCTTCCTACAATGAGCAGTTCTTC. It yields the protein CASSPETASYNEQFF.

The chain employs TRBV18 and TRBJ1-1, with 10 bases lining up with TRBD1. The CDR3 has 16 residues. V lost 0 bases, J lost 11 bases, and 12 bases stayed unmatched. CDR1 is KGHSH, CDR2 LQKENI, per germline. CDR3 nucleotide sequence: TGTGCCAGCTCACCACCGGGCGGGACAGGGGTGTCATTCGCTTTCTTT. Translated, it gives CASSPPGGTGVSFAFF.